A selection of T cell receptor beta chains follows, all from one sample in a study of T cell changes during pregnancy in multiple sclerosis. Only in-frame clones appear in the TCRdb table, and some are missing; sequencing was by immunoSEQ multiplex PCR. The data show tens of thousands of clones, with 85% to 90% seen just once and more than 8% held by the top ten. The source was peripheral blood, collected after pregnancy. Receptors were obtained from a female donor in good health, enrolled as a control in a pregnancy study. CDR3s include the opening cysteine and the closing phenylalanine or tryptophan. The D gene is left open where the match is weak. Where a row states a size, it is once, few, many or the class of an expanded clone; other rows omit it.

TRBJ1-2,TRBD1,TRBV5-4,NA,TGTGCCAGCAGCTCTAGTGCGGACAGGGCGACTTATGGCTACACCTTC,CASSSSADRATYGYTF
TRBJ2-2,NA,TRBV6-6,NA,TGTGCCAGCAGTTACCAAGGTAGCGCGAACACCGGGGAGCTGTTTTTT,CASSYQGSANTGELFF
TRBJ1-4,TRBD1,TRBV27,NA,TGTGCCAGCAGCCCTCGGGACAGCAGAAATGAAAAACTGTTTTTT,CASSPRDSRNEKLFF
TRBJ2-1,TRBD1,TRBV4-1,once,TGCGCCAGCAGCCAAATCCACGGACAGGGGAATGAGCAGTTCTTC,CASSQIHGQGNEQFF
TRBJ2-7,TRBD2,TRBV10-3,NA,TGTGCCATCAGCCCCGCGGGGGTTTACGAGCAGTACTTC,CAISPAGVYEQYF
TRBJ1-1,NA,TRBV10-3,NA,TGTGCCACCGATCTGCCGGCTGAAGCTTTCTTT,CATDLPAEAFF
TRBJ2-5,NA,TRBV19,NA,TGTGCCAGTAGTATGAATGGTAGGGGGACCCAGTACTTC,CASSMNGRGTQYF
TRBJ1-1,NA,TRBV6-5,NA,TGTGCCAGCAGTAGACAGGTTACGAACACTGAAGCTTTCTTT,CASSRQVTNTEAFF
TRBJ1-3,NA,TRBV7-9,NA,TGTGCCAGCGCGGGGGGCTCTGGAAACACCATATATTTT,CASAGGSGNTIYF
TRBJ1-6,TRBD1,TRBV25-1,NA,TGTGCCAGCAGTGCTCCAGGGGGAAATTCACCCCTCCACTTT,CASSAPGGNSPLHF
TRBJ1-4,NA,TRBV2,NA,TGTGCCAGCAGAGTTACAGGGAGTTGGGATGAAAAACTGTTTTTT,CASRVTGSWDEKLFF
TRBJ2-7,TRBD2,TRBV4-3,NA,TGCGCCAGCAGCCAAGGTCTTAGCGGGGGGGCTGACCGACACGAGCAGTACTTC,CASSQGLSGGADRHEQYF
TRBJ1-2,NA,TRBV19,NA,TGTGCCACCAGGACAGTAGACTATGGCTACACCTTC,CATRTVDYGYTF
TRBJ2-5,TRBD2,TRBV15,NA,TGTGCCACCAGCAGAGATGTAGCGGGAGGGCCGGGCGAGACCCAGTACTTC,CATSRDVAGGPGETQYF
TRBJ1-2,TRBD1,TRBV6-5,NA,TGTGCCAGCAGTCCAGGACAGGGCCGCTACACCTTC,CASSPGQGRYTF
TRBJ2-6,NA,TRBV27,NA,TGTGCCAGCAGTCAAGGGAGAAGGAGCTCTGGGGCCAACGTCCTGACTTTC,CASSQGRRSSGANVLTF
TRBJ2-3,NA,TRBV6-5,once,TGTGCCAGCAGCCCCCCAGGGGTTGCCACAGATACGCAGTATTTT,CASSPPGVATDTQYF
TRBJ1-1,NA,TRBV9,NA,TGTGCCAGCAGCTCCCATCTACTGAACACTGAAGCTTTCTTT,CASSSHLLNTEAFF
TRBJ1-1,TRBD1,TRBV27,NA,TGTGCCGGCAAGGGGGCGCTGAACACTGAAGCTTTCTTT,CAGKGALNTEAFF
TRBJ2-3,NA,TRBV25-1,NA,TGTGCCAGCAGTGAAGAGTCGTTTACAGATACGCAGTATTTT,CASSEESFTDTQYF
TRBJ2-2,NA,TRBV6-1,NA,TGTGCCAGCAGTGAATTCGGGACCGGGGAGCTGTTTTTT,CASSEFGTGELFF
TRBJ2-7,NA,TRBV5-5,NA,TGTGCCAGCAGCTCTGTGGGCCGGGGTTTAACCACCTACGAGCAGTACTTC,CASSSVGRGLTTYEQYF
TRBJ2-3,TRBD1,TRBV19,NA,TGTGCCAGTAGTATCGACAGGGTCGGTGATACGCAGTATTTT,CASSIDRVGDTQYF
TRBJ2-3,TRBD2,TRBV7-2,NA,TGTGCCAGCAGCTTCTCTAGCGGATCTAGCACAGATACGCAGTATTTT,CASSFSSGSSTDTQYF
TRBJ1-5,NA,TRBV19,NA,TGTGCCAGTGTTCGCAGGGCCGGAAATCAGCCCCAGCATTTT,CASVRRAGNQPQHF
TRBJ1-1,TRBD1,TRBV29-1,few,TGCAGCGCCAGCTTGAGGGGGCAAGGCACTGAAGCTTTCTTT,CSASLRGQGTEAFF
TRBJ1-1,NA,TRBV30,NA,TGTGCCTGGCGGACAGCCAACACTGAAGCTTTCTTT,CAWRTANTEAFF
TRBJ2-5,TRBD2,TRBV5-1,NA,TGCGCCAGCAGCTCGAGCGGGGGATCGCTTAGGGAGACCCAGTACTTC,CASSSSGGSLRETQYF
TRBJ2-1,TRBD2,TRBV10-3,NA,TGTGCCATCAGTGAGTCGTTTGGGACTAGCGGGAGGAGGTCGGACAAGCGGGCATACAATGAGCAGTTCTTC,CAISESFGTSGRRSDKRAYNEQFF
TRBJ1-2,NA,TRBV27,NA,TGTGCCAGCAGTTTATCAGTGGGCGGGAATGGCTACACCTTC,CASSLSVGGNGYTF
TRBJ2-2,TRBD1,TRBV9,NA,TGTGCCAGCACCCTGGGACAGGACACCGGGGAGCTGTTTTTT,CASTLGQDTGELFF
TRBJ2-1,TRBD2,TRBV10-3,NA,TGTGCCATCAGTGAGTCGACTAGCGGGCCCTACAATGAGCAGTTCTTC,CAISESTSGPYNEQFF
TRBJ2-3,NA,TRBV5-1,NA,TGCGCCAGCAGCTTAGGGGGTGCTAGCACAGATACGCAGTATTTT,CASSLGGASTDTQYF
TRBJ1-2,NA,TRBV2,NA,TGTGCCAGCAATAAAAGAGAAGACTATGGCTACACCTTC,CASNKREDYGYTF
TRBJ1-1,NA,TRBV9,few,TGTGCCAGCAGCGGAATATCGGGGACTGAAGCTTTCTTT,CASSGISGTEAFF
TRBJ2-1,NA,TRBV2,NA,TGTGCCAGCAGTGAGAATTCTCTAAGCGAGCAGTTCTTC,CASSENSLSEQFF
TRBJ1-1,NA,TRBV6-5,once,TGTGCCAGCAGGGACGGGGGACCGAACACTGAAGCTTTCTTT,CASRDGGPNTEAFF
TRBJ2-7,TRBD1,TRBV5-1,NA,TGCGCCAGCAGCTTGGACCGGGACAGGGGGTATGAGCAGTACTTC,CASSLDRDRGYEQYF
TRBJ2-5,TRBD2,TRBV11-2,NA,TGTGCCAGCGTAGCGGGGGTCGTGTCTGAGACCCAGTACTTC,CASVAGVVSETQYF
TRBJ1-2,NA,TRBV5-1,NA,TGCGCCAGCAGCTTGGGAGAATATGGCTACACCTTC,CASSLGEYGYTF
TRBJ1-6,TRBD1,TRBV5-8,NA,TGTGCCAGCAGCTCCTTCGGACAGGGAGGGAATTCACCCCTCCACTTT,CASSSFGQGGNSPLHF
TRBJ2-2,NA,TRBV30,NA,TGTGCCTGGAGTGTTGGTCGGTTCAACACCGGGGAGCTGTTTTTT,CAWSVGRFNTGELFF
TRBJ1-2,NA,TRBV7-9,NA,TGTGCCAGCAGCCTGGACCGGGGGGCTAACTATGGCTACACCTTC,CASSLDRGANYGYTF
TRBJ2-7,NA,TRBV6-5,NA,TGTGCCAGCAGTTACTCGATAACTGACGAGCAGTACTTC,CASSYSITDEQYF
TRBJ1-4,NA,TRBV19,NA,TGTGCCAGTAGTCCGTTCAGGGGAGCAGAAAAACTGTTTTTT,CASSPFRGAEKLFF
TRBJ2-3,NA,TRBV2,NA,TGTGCCAGCAACGTGGACTGGTCAGATACGCAGTATTTT,CASNVDWSDTQYF
TRBJ1-4,NA,TRBV7-6,NA,TGTGCCAGCAGTGAGACACTCCCCGGGGGAAAACTGTTTTTT,CASSETLPGGKLFF
TRBJ1-1,NA,TRBV30,NA,TGTGCCTGGAGCACACAGGGCCTGACTGAAGCTTTCTTT,CAWSTQGLTEAFF
TRBJ2-7,TRBD1,TRBV9,NA,TGTGCCAGCAGCGTGTCACCTACCGGGACAGGGGGCGACGAGCAGTACTTC,CASSVSPTGTGGDEQYF
TRBJ2-2,NA,TRBV10-3,NA,TGTGCCATCGGGGAGACAGCGGGCGACACCGGGGAGCTGTTTTTT,CAIGETAGDTGELFF
TRBJ2-1,NA,TRBV7-8,NA,TGTGCCAGCAGCCCCCTCGATGAGCAGTTCTTC,CASSPLDEQFF
TRBJ2-7,NA,TRBV11-2,NA,TGTGCCAGCACCTACGAAACCTACGAGCAGTACTTC,CASTYETYEQYF
TRBJ2-1,NA,TRBV4-1,NA,TGCGCCAGCAGCCTCCTAGGCAGTCCCATGGGTGAGCAGTTCTTC,CASSLLGSPMGEQFF
TRBJ1-5,NA,TRBV27,NA,TGTGCCAGCAGTTTTAGGGGGAATCAGCCCCAGCATTTT,CASSFRGNQPQHF
TRBJ1-3,NA,TRBV28,once,TGTGCCAGCAGAGGGGCCTCTGGAAACACCATATATTTT,CASRGASGNTIYF
TRBJ2-3,NA,TRBV10-1,NA,TGCGCCAGCAGTGGGACAGCTACAGATACGCAGTATTTT,CASSGTATDTQYF
TRBJ2-1,NA,TRBV4-1,NA,TGCGCCAGCAGCCAAGAAGGAAACCGACTGTACAATGAGCAGTTCTTC,CASSQEGNRLYNEQFF
TRBJ1-5,NA,TRBV19,NA,TGTGCCAGTAGTATTGTCGGGGAAAGGCAGCCCCAGCATTTT,CASSIVGERQPQHF
TRBJ2-3,NA,TRBV5-6,NA,TGTGCCAGCAGGGAGGGACTGCCCATTAGCACAGATACGCAGTATTTT,CASREGLPISTDTQYF
TRBJ1-3,NA,TRBV27,NA,TGTGCCAGCAGTTTATCACGGTTCTCTGGAAACACCATATATTTT,CASSLSRFSGNTIYF